These 7 T cell receptor beta chains were sequenced from one sample in a study of OX40 agonist ivuxolimab in advanced cancers. This table comes from immunoSEQ multiplex PCR, and its TCRdb copy is limited to in-frame clones, with some not included. The sample carries more than 70,000 clones, roughly 86% recorded once. Sample: CD4+ or CD8+ T cells sorted from blood, taken in a trial of the OX40 agonist ivuxolimab. These receptors came from an adult with an advanced solid tumor such as melanoma, head and neck, liver or kidney cancer.

This chain connects TRBV10-3 to TRBJ1-1; unclear D gene. This CDR3 contains 14 residues. Germline V gene data show CDR1 as ENHRY and CDR2 as SYGVKD. The germline V and J ends were trimmed by 6 bases and 1 base, with 12 bases remaining between them. The CDR3 DNA sequence: TGTGCCATCAGCCCCCGGGAGGCGAACACTGAAGCTTTCTTT. It encodes CAISPREANTEAFF.

In regard to this clone: The junction does not match germline at one end; this may be a read error. The same CDR3 can be traced to other DNA sequences in this sample. V gene TRBV30 combines with J gene TRBJ1-5; D remains ambiguous. CDR3 size: 16 residues. Germline CDR1 and CDR2: GTSNPN and SVGIG (reference sequence). This chain's CDR3 is CAWRDARGFSNQPQHF. CDR3 nucleotide sequence: TGTGCCTGGAGGGACGCCCGGGGATTTAGCAATCAGCCCCAGCACTTT.

In this sample, this clone turned up once. This rearrangement joins TRBV28 to TRBJ1-3, with D perhaps matching TRBD1 (5 bases). CDR1 is MDHEN and CDR2 is SYDVKM in the germline V gene. Trimming took 2 bases from V and 4 from J, leaving 12 bases between them. This CDR3 contains 15 residues. The CDR3 here is CASSLPVYRGNTIYF. The CDR3 DNA sequence: TGTGCCAGCAGTTTACCGGTTTACAGGGGAAACACCATATATTTT. The full variable domain, completed using reference TRBV28 and TRBJ1-3, is DVKVTQSSRYLVKRTGEKVFLECVQDMDHENMFWYRQDPGLGLRLIYFSYDVKMKEKGDIPEGYSVSREKKERFSLILESASTNQTSMYLCASSLPVYRGNTIYFGEGSWLTVV.

This chain connects TRBV28 to TRBJ2-7, with 12 nucleotides matching TRBD2. Germline lookup yields CDR1 MDHEN and CDR2 SYDVKM. The CDR3 has 17 amino acids. The V gene end was trimmed by 7 bases and the J gene end by 6 bases; junction bases not matched to a gene: 16. The CDR3 loop reads CASTEGASGGASVEQYF. CDR3 DNA: TGTGCCAGCACCGAGGGGGCTAGCGGGGGGGCCTCGGTCGAGCAGTACTTC.

This clone was seen a single time. The CDR3, as DNA: TGTGCCAGCAGCCAAGATCAACTACAGAACACTGAAGCTTTCTTT. Its protein is CASSQDQLQNTEAFF. The chain is built from TRBV14 and TRBJ1-1; D uncertain. The CDR3 is 15 amino acids. CDR1 is SGHDN and CDR2 is FVKESK in the germline V gene. V was cut by 0 bases and J by 1 base, with 9 bases left in between.

The chain combines TRBV28 with TRBJ1-2, with TRBD1 as a possible D gene (5 bases). Trimming removed 3 bases at V and 4 bases at J, with 9 bases between. CDR3 size: 13 residues. The germline CDR1 and CDR2 sequences are MDHEN and SYDVKM. In DNA, the CDR3 is TGTGCCAGCAGTTTTCAGGACACCTATGGCTACACCTTC. Residues: CASSFQDTYGYTF.

The CDR3 DNA is TGTGCCAGCAGCTTGGGATGGGCGGGAGGGCCGCCAGATACGCAGTATTTT. This encodes CASSLGWAGGPPDTQYF. The chain employs TRBV5-4 and TRBJ2-3; 9 positions agree with TRBD2. Germline CDR1 is SGHNT and CDR2 is YYREEE (reference sequence). The CDR3 consists of 17 residues. After removal of 0 bases from V and 4 bases from J, the junction contained 9 bases not matched to a gene.